This TCR beta chain was identified in a study of Tregs in tolerant kidney transplant recipients. Assay: immunoSEQ multiplex PCR; the TCRdb copy retains only in-frame clones and omits some. The sample records tens of thousands of clones, 80% to 85% being singletons. Comments on this clone: As yet, its antigen is unknown.

Unstimulated Tregs (CD4+CD25+CD127-) and CD4+CD25- non-Tregs were sorted from PBMCs. Study-wide results and caveats: Tregs expanded with activated donor B cells seemed most donor-specific. The small number of patients limits these findings pending further validation.

The sequencing sample was made of CD4+ T cells from blood. This clonotype originated in a human donor in good health.

In DNA, the CDR3 is TGTGCCAGCAGCTTAGTGGGGCTCTCCTACGAGCAGTACTTC. Translation gives CASSLVGLSYEQYF. The chain is built from TRBV11-3 and TRBJ2-7; maybe TRBD1 (5 bases). Germline CDR1 is SGHNT and CDR2 is YENEEA. The CDR3 contains 14 residues. Trimming cost V 1 base and J 0 bases, with 7 bases left between them.